These 13 T cell receptor beta chains were sequenced from one sample in a study of tumor-infiltrating lymphocytes in primary liver carcinoma. Total RNA amounting to 500 ng was the source from which TCR beta cDNA was made with a constant-region primer. Researchers made the TCR beta libraries by running three nested multiplex PCR rounds with slightly modified ARM-PCR. Investigators reported that the first two PCR rounds, at 10 cycles each, used TRBV1-TRBV30 forward primers with a C-beta reverse primer. Each CDR3 protein is one row after TCRdb ran MiXCR on the multiplex PCR reads. The sample shows more than 55,000 distinct CDR3 sequences, 60% to 85% of them seen only once. From unsorted bulk tissue weighing about 20-32 mg, DNA and RNA were co-extracted. Sequenced sample: liver tumor tissue from sampling region 2. Specified subset: tumor region T2, inferior pole. These receptors were taken from a man in his forties or fifties with primary liver carcinoma and hepatitis B virus infection.

This clonotype has only a few counts. The chain combines TRBV6-1 with TRBJ2-2; D unresolved. The CDR3 loop spans 17 amino acids. V dropped 4 bases and J dropped 11 bases, with 26 bases sitting between them. CDR1 and CDR2 from the germline V gene are MNHNS and SASEGT. The CDR3 reads CASSGIGWQALDGELFF. In DNA, the CDR3 is TGTGCCAGCAGTGGAATCGGATGGCAGGCCCTCGACGGTGAGCTGTTTTTT.

Many counts were recorded for this clonotype. The CDR3 loop is CASTQGGLAGGTSYEQYF. The CDR3 nucleotides read TGCGCCAGCACTCAGGGGGGGCTAGCGGGAGGTACCTCCTACGAGCAGTACTTC. This chain links TRBV5-1 with TRBJ2-7; 11 positions match TRBD2. This CDR3 contains 18 residues. Germline-derived CDR1 and CDR2 are SGHRS and YFSETQ. The V and J ends lost 6 bases and 0 bases, in that order; junction bases with no gene match: 14. The full variable domain, its missing parts supplied by reference TRBV5-1 and TRBJ2-7, is KAGVTQTPRYLIKTRGQQVTLSCSPISGHRSVSWYQQTPGQGLQFLFEYFSETQRNKGNFPGRFSGRQFSNSRSEMNVSTLELGDSALYLCASTQGGLAGGTSYEQYFGPGTRLTVT.

To note about this clonotype: Mismatch with germline at one junction end may stem from a read error. The chain couples TRBV19 to TRBJ1-4; no clear D gene. CDR1 is LNHDA and CDR2 is SQIVND in the germline V gene (reference sequence). The CDR3 spans 14 residues. The CDR3 DNA reads TGTACCAGCTACCATTACGGCTCTAATGAAAAACTGTTTTTT. This gives the protein CTSYHYGSNEKLFF.

Regarding this clonotype: As the CDR3 is not closed by the conserved phenylalanine or tryptophan, this likely results from a read error. V gene TRBV12-3 or TRBV12-4 combines with J gene TRBJ2-1; possibly TRBD1 for D (6 bases). CDR3 length: 14 residues. The CDR3 is CASSFGQIYNEQFS. For the CDR3, the DNA is TGTGCCAGCAGTTTCGGACAGATCTACAACGAGCAGTTCTCC.

This chain connects TRBV11-2 to TRBJ2-4; D unclear. V was shortened by 9 bases and J by 0 bases, with 15 bases between the two germline ends. The germline CDR1 and CDR2 sequences are SGHAT and FQNNGV. The length of the CDR3 is 15 residues. As DNA, the CDR3 is TGTGCCAGTACCACTCCGGCGGTAGCCAAAAACATTCAGTACTTC. It translates to CASTTPAVAKNIQYF.

The gene calls are TRBV5-1 and TRBJ1-1; D might be TRBD1 (5 bases). Germline V gene data show CDR1 as SGHRS and CDR2 as YFSETQ. The CDR3 is 14 residues long. The V end was cut by 3 bases, the J end by 5 bases, with 14 bases between. The CDR3 reads CASSSRTSETEAFF. DNA of the CDR3: TGCGCCAGCAGCTCAAGGACATCCGAGACTGAAGCTTTCTTT.

This clonotype was seen many times. V is TRBV7-9 and J is TRBJ2-3, with D possibly being TRBD2 (6 bases). V lost 5 bases and J 6 bases, leaving 12 bases between the germline ends. The CDR3 loop spans 13 amino acids. Germline assignment: CDR1 SEHNR and CDR2 FQNEAQ (reference sequence). The CDR3 DNA is TGTGCCAGCAGCCCCCTGGCGGGGGATACGCAGTATTTT. This encodes CASSPLAGDTQYF. The whole variable domain, filled in from reference TRBV7-9 and TRBJ2-3, reads DTGVSQNPRHKITKRGQNVTFRCDPISEHNRLYWYRQTLGQGPEFLTYFQNEAQLEKSRLLSDRFSAERPKGSFSTLEIQRTEQGDSAMYLCASSPLAGDTQYFGPGTRLTVL.

This clonotype was detected a few times. The junction and the germline gene differ at one end; a read error may be behind it. The gene calls are TRBV11-2 and TRBJ2-5, with a tentative D call TRBD2 (6 bases). The CDR3 runs to 16 residues. CDR1 is SGHAT and CDR2 is FQNNGV in the germline V gene. CDR3 in amino acids: CANSQTPGGGRETQYF. In DNA, the CDR3 is TGTGCCAACAGCCAGACTCCTGGTGGGGGGAGAGAGACCCAGTACTTC.

Worth noting for this clonotype: An end of the junction differs from the germline gene, which may be a read error. The chain employs TRBV10-3 and TRBJ1-5, with no clear D. Germline V gene lookup returns CDR1 ENHRY and CDR2 SYGVKD. The CDR3 loop spans 14 amino acids. CDR3 amino acids: CANNEYEGNQLQHF. In nucleotides, the CDR3 is TGTGCCAATAATGAGTATGAGGGCAATCAGCTCCAGCATTTT.

The chain couples TRBV29-1 to TRBJ2-7; D may be TRBD1 or TRBD2 (5 bases each). The CDR3 loop spans 13 amino acids. V lost 4 bases and J lost 1, with 11 bases in between. Germline CDR1 SQVTM, CDR2 ANQGSEA. CDR3 coding DNA: TGCAGCGTTGTAGGGACGGGGTCCTACGAGCAGTACTTC. It specifies CSVVGTGSYEQYF.

For this clonotype: A much bigger clone sits one base away, suggesting this may be a read error. This chain connects TRBV18 to TRBJ2-7; D might be TRBD2 (5 bases). The germline gives CDR1 KGHSH, CDR2 LQKENI. CDR3 size: 13 residues. DNA for the CDR3: TGTGCCAGCTCACCAGCTGCCGACTACGGGCAGTACTTC. Amino acid sequence: CASSPAADYGQYF.

This clonotype was detected only once. It is likely a read error, because the conserved phenylalanine at the end of the CDR3 is missing. CDR3 amino acids: CAGGGVYNSPLHY. In nucleotides, the CDR3 is TGTGCCGGCGGGGGGGTGTATAATTCACCCCTCCACTAT. The genes are TRBV6-6 and TRBJ1-6; possible D gene TRBD1, 5 bases. The CDR3 loop spans 13 amino acids. The germline V and J ends were trimmed by 11 bases and 4 bases, with 12 bases remaining between them. CDR1 and CDR2 (germline): MNHNY, SVGAGI (reference sequence).

This clonotype was picked up a small number of times. V is TRBV30 and J is TRBJ1-3; TRBD1 matches 9 bases. The CDR3 has 14 amino acids. Germline trimming cut 3 bases from V and 5 bases from J; bases unmatched to any gene: 5. Germline-derived CDR1 and CDR2 are GTSNPN and SVGIG (reference sequence). The CDR3 loop is CAWRLTGGRNTIYF. CDR3 nucleotides: TGTGCCTGGAGGCTGACAGGGGGTCGAAACACCATATATTTT.